The 4 T cell receptor beta chains below all came from one sample that was sequenced in a study of cytomegalovirus exposure and HLA in healthy donors. The study ran its PCR with 60 Vbeta and 13 Jbeta primers. The data were produced by immunoSEQ multiplex PCR, yet TCRdb's version contains in-frame clones alone and is incomplete. The sample includes fewer than 150,000 clones, over 75% of them seen just once. Material: PBMCs. The source of these receptors is a man aged 30 to 45 in good health and CMV-seronegative.

The CDR3 bases are TGCGCCAGCAGCCAAGGAAGTGCGGGGCAGCAGTTCTTC. It translates to CASSQGSAGQQFF. V gene TRBV4-1 combines with J gene TRBJ2-1, with a possible D match to TRBD2 (6 bases). This CDR3 is 13 amino acids long. Trimming left V 1 base short and J 11 bases short, with 12 bases between. Germline loops: CDR1 MGHRA, CDR2 YSYEKL.

The gene calls are TRBV5-5 and TRBJ1-4, with 8 bases matching TRBD1. The V gene's germline CDR1 is SGHKS and CDR2 YYEKEE (reference sequence). Losses at the gene ends were 3 bases for V and 0 bases for J; bases not matched to a gene: 7. CDR3 size: 17 residues. This chain's CDR3 is CASSSGTGIATNEKLFF. The CDR3, as DNA: TGTGCCAGCAGCTCCGGGACAGGCATAGCAACTAATGAAAAACTGTTTTTT.

The chain uses TRBV28 and TRBJ2-7; 7 bases align to TRBD1. CDR3 length equals 15 residues. V lost 2 bases to trimming and J lost 0 bases; unmatched junction nucleotides: 4. Germline assignment: CDR1 MDHEN and CDR2 SYDVKM. The CDR3 bases are TGTGCCAGCAGTTTACCAGGGACAGTCTCCTACGAGCAGTACTTC. It translates to CASSLPGTVSYEQYF.

This clone appeared a few times. This sequence joins TRBV28 and TRBJ2-7, with a weak D call TRBD1 (6 bases). There are 14 residues in the CDR3. V lost 3 bases and J lost 2, with 11 bases in between. CDR1 is MDHEN, CDR2 SYDVKM, per germline. Here the CDR3 reads CASSFGGQPYEQYF. The CDR3 DNA sequence: TGTGCCAGCAGTTTTGGCGGACAGCCCTACGAGCAGTACTTC.